This TCR beta chain emerged from a study of Graves' ophthalmopathy and Graves' hyperthyroidism. For the study at large: Peripheral blood sampling preceded any treatment and occurred at initial diagnosis. Study observations and caveats: Predictions made by the model for ophthalmopathy progression reached 55% to 71% sensitivity and around 72% specificity.

PBMCs had their origin in fresh peripheral blood (roughly 11 ml). This clonotype appeared many times. Its specificity is not known. V was pared by 0 bases and J by 9 bases, with 18 bases between. CDR1 DFQATT and CDR2 SNEGSKA come from the germline V gene (reference sequence). The CDR3 is 16 residues long. From RNA, the CDR3 regions of TCR beta chains were amplified and sequenced. HTBI primers were used in a first-round RT-PCR, which preceded a second-round multiplex PCR. Each CDR3 protein is one row after TCRdb ran MiXCR on the multiplex PCR reads. In the table there are 500,000 to 700,000 distinct CDR3 sequences, 22% of which are singletons.

The chain recombines TRBV20-1 with TRBJ1-6; D unresolved. This sequence was found in a woman aged 18-29 years with stable Graves' hyperthyroidism. Some clones in this sample may be carry-over from other donors' samples. The specimen sequenced was peripheral blood. The DNA for the CDR3 is TGCAGTGCTAGAGATTCTCAATCAGGTTTCGGTTCACCCCTCCACTTT. Translated, it gives CSARDSQSGFGSPLHF.